The 5 T cell receptor beta chains listed next were all sequenced from one sample in a study of OX40 agonist ivuxolimab in advanced cancers. Profiled with immunoSEQ multiplex PCR; TCRdb holds only in-frame clones, not every one. The sample contains 30,000 or so clones, about 88% of which appear only once. Sequencing used CD4+ or CD8+ T cells sorted from blood, obtained in a trial of the OX40 agonist ivuxolimab. The source is an adult with an advanced solid tumor such as melanoma, head and neck, liver or kidney cancer.

The CDR3 nucleotides read TGTGCTAGTGGGTCGCTGGGACCGGGGGGCACTGAAGCTTTCTTT. Protein: CASGSLGPGGTEAFF. The chain links TRBV12-5 to TRBJ1-1; weak D call: TRBD1 (5 bases). The CDR3 sequence is 15 residues long. Between the trimmed V and J ends, which lost 6 bases and 4 bases, there was a span of 18 bases. CDR1 is LGHNT, CDR2 FRNRAP, per germline.

This rearrangement joins TRBV9 to TRBJ2-2; TRBD2 agrees at 11 bases. There are 17 residues in the CDR3. V lost 0 bases and J lost 3; bases outside the gene matches: 4. Germline assignment: CDR1 SGDLS and CDR2 YYNGEE. DNA of the CDR3: TGTGCCAGCAGCGTAGGACTAGCGGGAATCGACACCGGGGAGCTGTTTTTT. Amino acid sequence: CASSVGLAGIDTGELFF. The full variable domain, completed using reference TRBV9 and TRBJ2-2, is DSGVTQTPKHLITATGQRVTLRCSPRSGDLSVYWYQQSLDQGLQFLIQYYNGEERAKGNILERFSAQQFPDLHSELNLSSLELGDSALYFCASSVGLAGIDTGELFFGEGSRLTVL.

This clone showed up just once. This chain links TRBV4-2 with TRBJ2-7, with D perhaps TRBD1 or TRBD2 (6 bases each). The ends were cut back, 2 bases at V and 3 bases at J, with 14 bases in the middle. CDR1 LGHNA and CDR2 YNFKEQ come from the germline V gene. The CDR3 runs to 15 residues. The CDR3 protein is CASSQINREDYEQYF. CDR3 nucleotides: TGTGCCAGCAGCCAAATAAACAGGGAGGACTACGAGCAGTACTTC.

The chain has TRBV9 and TRBJ2-7; TRBD1 is a possible D gene (6 bases). Germline CDR1 reads SGDLS; CDR2 reads YYNGEE. The CDR3 is 13 residues long. Trimming took 3 bases from V and 0 from J, leaving 7 bases between them. Written as DNA, the CDR3 is TGTGCCAGCAGCGGACAGGCCTCCTACGAGCAGTACTTC. Its translation is CASSGQASYEQYF.

The chain carries TRBV6-4 and TRBJ2-6, with unresolved D. This CDR3 spans 16 amino acids. Deletions cut 0 bases from V and 0 bases from J, with 6 bases between. The V gene's germline CDR1 is MRHNA and CDR2 SNTAGT. The DNA of the CDR3 is TGTGCCAGCAGTGACTCGCAGTCCTCTGGGGCCAACGTCCTGACTTTC. This translates into CASSDSQSSGANVLTF.